The rows below give T cell receptor beta chains drawn from one sample of a study of blood T cells in healthy people across ages. MiXCR was run by TCRdb on the 5' RACE reads, yielding one entry per CDR3 protein. The table has 850,000 to 1,300,000 distinct CDR3 sequences, 40% to 45% seen once. The sample consisted of blood. These receptors all come from a woman aged 60-75 years in good health. Each CDR3 is given with its conserved first and last residue. D genes are given only for firm matches. A row's size may be missing; if present it is once, few, many or a size class.

TRBJ2-4	TRBD2	TRBV7-6	once	TGTGCCAGCAGCTTAGCGGGAGGGCCGGGGCGAGAGGCCCAGTACTTC	CASSLAGGPGREAQYF
TRBJ2-7	TRBD1	TRBV29-1	.	TGCAGCGTCCGGACAGGGAACTACGAGCAGTACTTC	CSVRTGNYEQYF
TRBJ2-2	TRBD1	TRBV5-1	.	TGCGCCAGCAGCTTCATCAGGGGGCCGAACACCGGGGAGCTGTTTTTT	CASSFIRGPNTGELFF
TRBJ2-1	TRBD2	TRBV29-1	once	TGCAGCGCAGGGGGGACTAGCGGTTCCTACAATGAGCAGTTCTTC	CSAGGTSGSYNEQFF
TRBJ2-1	.	TRBV27	few	TGTGCCAGCAGTTTGGCCAGCCCCTCCTACAATGAGCAGTTCTTC	CASSLASPSYNEQFF
TRBJ2-1	.	TRBV20-1	.	TGCAGTCCGAGGTGCGGGAATGAGCAGTTCTTC	CSPRCGNEQFF
TRBJ1-2	.	TRBV7-2	.	TGTGCCAGCAGGGGGGACACTAACTATGGCTACACCTTC	CASRGDTNYGYTF
TRBJ2-7	TRBD1	TRBV28	.	TGTGCCAGCAGTTTAATCCTTGAGACAGGGTTTGGCGAGCAGTACTTC	CASSLILETGFGEQYF
TRBJ2-3	.	TRBV27	few	TGTGCCAGCAGTCAGGGACACAATACGCAGTATTTT	CASSQGHNTQYF
TRBJ2-7	TRBD1	TRBV4-3	.	TGCGCCAGCAGCCAAGTTCTTGGGACAGGGTCATACGAGCAGTACTTC	CASSQVLGTGSYEQYF
TRBJ1-1	.	TRBV3-1	few	TGTGCCAGCAGCCAAGGATGGCAGGGTTGGGCTGAGGCTTTCTTT	CASSQGWQGWAEAFF
TRBJ2-1	TRBD1	TRBV10-3	.	TGTGCCATCAGTGTGGACAGGGGCGATGAGCAGTTCTTC	CAISVDRGDEQFF
TRBJ2-4	TRBD2	TRBV6-5	.	TGTGCCAGCAGGCCGAGCGGGAGCGTTGCCAAAAACATTCAGTACTTC	CASRPSGSVAKNIQYF
TRBJ2-1	.	TRBV6-4	once	TGTGCCAGCAGTGACTCATTAGCCGAGACCTACAATGAGCAGTTCTTC	CASSDSLAETYNEQFF
TRBJ2-5	.	TRBV6-6	.	TGTGCCAGCAGCCCCGGACAGTGGGAGACCCAGTACTTC	CASSPGQWETQYF
TRBJ2-7	TRBD1	TRBV7-9	many	TGTGCCAGCAGCTTTGGACAGGGGGCGGTCGACGAGCAGTACTTC	CASSFGQGAVDEQYF
TRBJ2-7	.	TRBV29-1	few	TGCAGCGTTGTGGCGTCCATGACCTACGAGCAGTACTTC	CSVVASMTYEQYF
TRBJ2-5	.	TRBV10-3	few	TGTGCCACCGCCCCAAGGTTCCAAGAGACCCAGTACTTC	CATAPRFQETQYF
TRBJ1-2	.	TRBV2	.	TGTGCCAGCAGTGAAGCGAATGGGAGTCCCCTACGGGATGGCTACACCTTC	CASSEANGSPLRDGYTF
TRBJ2-7	.	TRBV11-1	.	TGTGCCAGCAGCGCCGTCCCAGGGCCCCTCAATCCCGAGCAGTACTTC	CASSAVPGPLNPEQYF
TRBJ2-7	TRBD1	TRBV10-3	.	TGTGCCATCATTTCGGGGGTGGGACAGGGCCCCTACGAGCAGTACTTC	CAIISGVGQGPYEQYF
TRBJ1-1	.	TRBV29-1	.	TGCAGCGTGGGCGCGGGGGGTATGAACACTGAAGCTTTCTTT	CSVGAGGMNTEAFF
TRBJ1-2	.	TRBV13	.	TGTGCCAGCAGCTTCAGGGAGCAGGTCCGTTCTTCTAACTATGGCTACACCTTC	CASSFREQVRSSNYGYTF
TRBJ2-3	.	TRBV2	.	TGTGCCAGCAGTGAGCGGTGGGGAACAGATACGCAGTATTTT	CASSERWGTDTQYF
TRBJ2-1	TRBD2	TRBV7-8	.	TGTGCCAGCAGCTTAGGGGCGGGAGGGGGCGAGCAGTTCTTC	CASSLGAGGGEQFF
TRBJ2-5	.	TRBV11-2	.	TGTGCCAGCAGCCCTAGGCCCCGACAGGTTCAAGAGACCCAGTACTTC	CASSPRPRQVQETQYF
TRBJ2-5	.	TRBV6-2/TRBV6-3	.	TGTGCCAGCCTCCCGGTGGGGGCAAAAGAGACCCAGTACTTC	CASLPVGAKETQYF
TRBJ2-5	.	TRBV30	few	TGTGCCTGGACTCTAACCAGAGAGACCCAGTACTTC	CAWTLTRETQYF
TRBJ2-4	.	TRBV20-1	.	TGCAGTGCTAGAGATACAGTACAGTACTTC	CSARDTVQYF
TRBJ2-5	TRBD2	TRBV5-6	.	TGTGCCAGCAGCTCACAAACTAGCGGGAGGAGGAACCAAGAGACCCAGTACTTC	CASSSQTSGRRNQETQYF
TRBJ1-2	TRBD1	TRBV5-1	.	TGCGCCAGATACAGGGGGCTTTTGAACTATGGCTACACCTTC	CARYRGLLNYGYTF
TRBJ2-7	TRBD2	TRBV20-1	few	TGCAGTGCTAGAGACCTGACTAGCGGGAAGGACGAGCAGTACTTC	CSARDLTSGKDEQYF
TRBJ2-3	TRBD2	TRBV20-1	.	TGCAGTGCTAGCGGGCGACTAGCGGGTTCGGATACGCAGTATTTT	CSASGRLAGSDTQYF
TRBJ2-1	TRBD1	TRBV12-3/TRBV12-4	.	TGTGCCAGCAGTTTGGGACAGCTTGGCTACAATGAGCAGTTCTTC	CASSLGQLGYNEQFF
TRBJ2-1	.	TRBV20-1	few	TGCAGTGCTGACATGTACAATGAGCAGTTCTTC	CSADMYNEQFF
TRBJ1-2	TRBD1	TRBV10-3	.	TGTGCCATCAGCCAACAAGACAGGGGGAGCCAATATGGCTACACCTTC	CAISQQDRGSQYGYTF
TRBJ2-1	TRBD2	TRBV20-1	.	TGCAGTGCTAGAGACCTACTAGCGGGAGTCTTCTACAATGAGCAGTTCTTC	CSARDLLAGVFYNEQFF
TRBJ1-5	TRBD1	TRBV13	.	TGTGCCAGCAGCAACGGGACAGGCAATCAGCCCCAGCATTTT	CASSNGTGNQPQHF
TRBJ2-1	.	TRBV20-1	few	TGCAGTGCTAGAGTTCTCCTAGCCTATGAGCAGTTCTTC	CSARVLLAYEQFF
TRBJ2-3	.	TRBV28	.	TGTGCCAGCAGTCTCCTAGTGGGGGTCACAGATACGCAGTATTTT	CASSLLVGVTDTQYF
TRBJ2-7	.	TRBV5-1	.	TGCGCCAGCAGCCCGGACGGGCTGGCCTACGAGCAGTACTTC	CASSPDGLAYEQYF
TRBJ1-1	TRBD1	TRBV14	once	TGTGCCAGCAGCCGGTACAGGGGGGTCGAAGCTTTCTTT	CASSRYRGVEAFF
TRBJ1-5	.	TRBV12-3/TRBV12-4	once	TGTGCCAGCACTCCGGACGGTGGCAATCAGCCCCAGCATTTT	CASTPDGGNQPQHF
TRBJ2-5	.	TRBV29-1	few	TGCAGCGTTGGCTGGAACCAAGAGACCCAGTACTTC	CSVGWNQETQYF
TRBJ1-2	.	TRBV4-1	few	TGCGCCAGCAGCCAAGCTTGGACAGATGGCTACACCTTC	CASSQAWTDGYTF
TRBJ2-1	.	TRBV27	.	TGTGCCAGCAGTATACCACCGACTAGGTCAGGGAATGAGCAGTTCTTC	CASSIPPTRSGNEQFF
TRBJ1-1	.	TRBV11-2	.	TGTGCCAGCAGCCCTACGAGGGTACGGGTGAACACTGAAGCTTTCTTT	CASSPTRVRVNTEAFF
TRBJ1-5	TRBD1	TRBV2	.	TGTGCCAGCCGACAGGGGGCTGGCAATCAGCCCCAGCATTTT	CASRQGAGNQPQHF
TRBJ2-1	.	TRBV20-1	.	TGCAGTGCTAGAGAAGGGCTGGGATACAATGAGCAGTTCTTC	CSAREGLGYNEQFF
TRBJ1-5	.	TRBV20-1	few	TGCAGTGCTAGAGAGAGGTTTACAGGCTCTCAGCCCCAGCATTTT	CSARERFTGSQPQHF